The 25 T cell receptor beta chains given below trace back to one sample, sequenced in a study of vaccination effects on CD4 cells after COVID-19. Antigens of these TCRs are unknown. Antigen-specific CD4+ T cell clonotypes were called by their expansion after viral peptide-pool culture in ViraFEST. Culture lasted 10 days before CD4+ T cell isolation. The healthy vaccine recipients, who had no prior SARS-CoV-2 infection, showed negative nucleocapsid antibodies. TCRdb keeps only in-frame clones here, not all; method: immunoSEQ multiplex PCR. Seen here are about 41,000 clones, over 60% observed once, and the top ten hold 2.9%. Sequences were derived from CD4+ T cells from PBMCs cultured with HCoV-NL63 spike peptides, sampled before COVID-19 vaccination. The receptors originated from a human donor who received a COVID-19 vaccine.

The chain employs TRBV7-2 and TRBJ2-5; D is possibly TRBD2 (7 bases). Germline V gene sequence: CDR1 SGHTA, CDR2 FQGNSA. Trimming took off 5 bases at V and 4 bases at J, with 23 bases between the two ends. CDR3 size: 17 residues. CDR3: CASSPQWWGGAGETQYF. In nucleotides, the CDR3 is TGTGCCAGCAGCCCCCAATGGTGGGGGGGGGCGGGAGAGACCCAGTACTTC.

The rearrangement joins TRBV15 to TRBJ2-1; 11 nucleotides line up with TRBD2. Germline CDR1 and CDR2: LNHNV and YYDKDF (reference sequence). J gave up 0 bases and V 1 base, and 14 bases lay outside the gene matches. The CDR3 extends over 21 amino acids. CDR3 DNA sequence: TGTGCCACCAGCAGAGCTCCACTAGCGGGGGACACCTTGAGCTCCTACAATGAGCAGTTCTTC. Amino acid sequence: CATSRAPLAGDTLSSYNEQFF.

This clone has just a few counts. The gene calls are TRBV29-1 and TRBJ2-2; the D gene is possibly TRBD1 (6 bases). V was trimmed by 7 bases and J by 0 bases, leaving 12 bases between them. CDR1 SQVTM and CDR2 ANQGSEA come from the germline V gene. The CDR3 length is 14 residues. The CDR3 sequence: CSGTGTTNTGELFF. The CDR3 DNA reads as TGCAGCGGGACCGGGACAACGAACACCGGGGAGCTGTTTTTT.

The chain carries TRBV7-9 and TRBJ2-7; D call uncertain. The V gene's germline CDR1 is SEHNR and CDR2 FQNEAQ (reference sequence). The CDR3 has 11 residues. V was shortened by 3 bases and J by 4 bases, with 4 bases between the two germline ends. CDR3 in amino acids: CASSFSYEQYV. The CDR3 DNA is TGTGCCAGCAGCTTCTCTTACGAGCAGTACGTC.

This clone was seen a few times. J is TRBJ1-5 and V is TRBV20-1, with D perhaps matching TRBD1 (6 bases). Germline-derived CDR1 and CDR2 are DFQATT and SNEGSKA (reference sequence). The CDR3 totals 11 residues. Trimming stripped 5 bases from V and 15 bases from J, with 17 bases between. CDR3 amino acids: CSAGGTTKRHF. In DNA, the CDR3 is TGCAGTGCTGGGGGGACAACCAAGCGGCATTTT.

The V gene is TRBV3-1 (or the pseudogene TRBV3-2), the J gene TRBJ1-6; 7 nucleotides line up with TRBD1. Germline CDR1 reads LGHDT; CDR2 reads YNNKEL (reference sequence). The CDR3 has 16 amino acids. Unmatched junction bases numbered 6, after V lost 2 bases and J lost 5 bases. CDR3 region: CASSQSGTANNSPLHF. CDR3 coding DNA: TGTGCCAGCAGCCAATCCGGGACAGCTAATAATTCACCCCTCCACTTT.

The V call is TRBV10-3, the J call TRBJ1-4; D remains ambiguous. Per germline, CDR1 ENHRY and CDR2 SYGVKD. Trimming removed 0 bases at V and 3 bases at J, with 8 bases between. The CDR3 is made up of 15 amino acids. CDR3 in amino acids: CAISESRDANEKLFF. DNA of the CDR3: TGTGCCATCAGTGAGTCGAGGGATGCTAATGAAAAACTGTTTTTT.

This clone was observed once. This chain joins TRBV24-1 and TRBJ2-1; either TRBD1 or TRBD2 may fit D (5 bases each). The V and J ends lost 6 bases and 5 bases respectively, with 13 bases between them. This CDR3 spans 14 amino acids. Germline assignment: CDR1 KGHDR and CDR2 SFDVKD. CDR3 amino acids: CATSRSGLDNEQFF. The CDR3 DNA sequence: TGTGCCACCAGTAGGTCGGGGCTAGACAATGAGCAGTTCTTC.

This clone was found once. V is TRBV11-3 and J is TRBJ1-2; 9 bases are shared with TRBD1. Germline CDR1 is SGHNT and CDR2 is YENEEA. V was pared by 5 bases and J by 6 bases, with 16 bases of the junction left unmatched. The CDR3 extends over 17 amino acids. The CDR3 sequence is CASSRDREMSCGHGYTF. The DNA of the CDR3 is TGTGCCAGCAGCAGGGACAGGGAAATGTCATGCGGCCATGGCTACACCTTC. Full variable domain (outside the CDR3, taken from reference TRBV11-3 and TRBJ1-2): EAGVVQSPRYKIIEKKQPVAFWCNPISGHNTLYWYLQNLGQGPELLIRYENEEAVDDSQLPKDRFSAERLKGVDSTLKIQPAELGDSAVYLCASSRDREMSCGHGYTFGSGTRLTVV.

The V gene is TRBV18, the J gene TRBJ1-1; the D gene is possibly TRBD1 (5 bases). The length of the CDR3 is 13 residues. Trimming took off 1 base at V and 5 bases at J, with 8 bases between the two ends. Germline-derived CDR1 and CDR2 are KGHSH and LQKENI. CDR3 DNA: TGTGCCAGCTCACCACAAGAGGGGACTGAAGCTTTCTTT. Residues: CASSPQEGTEAFF.

The chain combines TRBV2 with TRBJ1-2, with no clear D. V lost 10 bases to trimming and J lost 8 bases, with 8 bases between them. The CDR3 has 9 amino acids. Germline V lookup: CDR1 SNHLY, CDR2 FYNNEI. Written as DNA, the CDR3 is TGTGCCATAGACAACGGCTACACCTTC. Its protein is CAIDNGYTF.

Only one count was recorded for this clone. The chain carries TRBV7-9 and TRBJ2-2, with TRBD1 matching 7 bases. The CDR3 sequence is 19 residues long. J gave up 0 bases and V 1 base, and 11 bases lay outside the gene matches. Germline CDR1 SEHNR, CDR2 FQNEAQ (reference sequence). The CDR3 protein is CASSLGTGRGTPNTGELFF. CDR3 DNA: TGTGCCAGCAGCTTAGGGACAGGAAGGGGAACCCCGAACACCGGGGAGCTGTTTTTT.

The V gene is TRBV6-5, the J gene TRBJ2-1, with TRBD2 matching over 8 bases. This CDR3 spans 15 amino acids. The V segment lost 5 bases and the J segment 3 bases; nucleotides outside the gene matches: 6. Germline V gene data show CDR1 as MNHEY and CDR2 as SVGAGI. The CDR3 loop reads CASSPLRGGYNEQFF. In nucleotides, the CDR3 is TGTGCCAGCAGTCCCCTCCGGGGGGGCTACAATGAGCAGTTCTTC.

The chain carries TRBV21-1 and TRBJ2-3; the DNA was not compared with TRBD2, the D call given in the table. TRBV21-1 is described as a pseudogene. The CDR3 contains 21 residues. The CDR3 DNA reads as TGTGCCAGCAGCAACCACCCGGCTCTAGCGGGGCCGACTCCTAGCACAGATACGCAGTATTTT. Translation: CASSNHPALAGPTPSTDTQYF.

J is TRBJ1-2 and V is TRBV10-3; 7 positions agree with TRBD1. The CDR3 spans 15 residues. The germline gives CDR1 ENHRY, CDR2 SYGVKD. Trimming took 4 bases from V and 5 from J; bases not matched to a gene: 10. CDR3 protein: CAISGTGAAAYGYTF. As DNA, the CDR3 is TGTGCCATCAGTGGAACAGGGGCCGCAGCGTATGGCTACACCTTC.

This chain links TRBV5-6 with TRBJ2-6; D remains ambiguous. V was pared by 3 bases and J by 2 bases, with 6 bases between. Germline V CDR1 and CDR2: SGHDT, YYEEEE. The CDR3 has 14 amino acids. CDR3 region: CASSSDPGANVLTF. The CDR3 DNA reads as TGTGCCAGCAGCTCCGACCCTGGGGCCAACGTCCTGACTTTC.

This sequence joins TRBV4-1 and TRBJ1-4; D not certain. There are 16 residues in the CDR3. Trimming took 1 base from V and 2 from J, leaving 11 bases between them. Germline lookup yields CDR1 MGHRA and CDR2 YSYEKL. CDR3 sequence: CASSQAIGNTNEKLFF. DNA of the CDR3: TGCGCCAGCAGCCAAGCGATAGGAAATACTAATGAAAAACTGTTTTTT.

The gene calls are TRBV6-5 and TRBJ2-2, with D hard to call. This CDR3 is 13 amino acids long. From germline, CDR1 is MNHEY and CDR2 SVGAGI. Between the trimmed V and J ends, which lost 7 bases and 0 bases, there was a span of 6 bases. The CDR3 region is CASTTPNTGELFF. DNA of the CDR3: TGTGCCAGCACCACCCCGAACACCGGGGAGCTGTTTTTT.

The J gene is TRBJ1-2, the V gene TRBV15; D gene unclear. Germline assignment: CDR1 LNHNV and CDR2 YYDKDF (reference sequence). There are 16 residues in the CDR3. Trimming took off 0 bases at V and 4 bases at J, with 15 bases between the two ends. This CDR3 is CATSREGTSLSYGYTF. CDR3 in DNA: TGTGCCACCAGCAGAGAAGGCACCTCACTGAGCTATGGCTACACCTTC. The full variable domain, its missing parts supplied by reference TRBV15 and TRBJ1-2, is DAMVIQNPRYQVTQFGKPVTLSCSQTLNHNVMYWYQQKSSQAPKLLFHYYDKDFNNEADTPDNFQSRRPNTSFCFLDIRSPGLGDTAMYLCATSREGTSLSYGYTFGSGTRLTVV.

The chain links TRBV23-1 to TRBJ2-6; 7 nucleotides match TRBD1. TRBV23-1 is given ORF status, its function remaining uncertain. V trimming: 4 bases; J trimming: 0 bases; junction bases outside the gene matches: 6. The CDR3 is made up of 17 amino acids. The CDR3 nucleotides are TGCGCCAGCAGTCGGGACAGTCTATTCTCTGGGGCCAACGTCCTGACTTTC. Translation gives CASSRDSLFSGANVLTF.

The CDR3 region is CAWSATTASGNTIYF. The CDR3 DNA sequence: TGTGCCTGGAGTGCGACGACAGCCTCTGGAAACACCATATATTTT. The rearrangement uses TRBV30 and TRBJ1-3, with D possibly being TRBD1 (5 bases). Trimming cost V 1 base and J 0 bases, with 10 bases left between them. The germline gives CDR1 GTSNPN, CDR2 SVGIG (reference sequence). The CDR3 consists of 15 residues.

DNA for the CDR3: TGTGCCAGTAGTATAGTAACAGGGGCGGATCAGCCCCAGCATTTT. Translated: CASSIVTGADQPQHF. This chain joins TRBV19 and TRBJ1-5; 7 bases match TRBD1. CDR3 length equals 15 residues. Germline V CDR1 and CDR2: LNHDA, SQIVND (reference sequence). V dropped 1 base and J dropped 5; count of bases not matched to a gene: 5.

In nucleotides, the CDR3 is TGTGCCAGCAGTCCCCCGGCAGCCGTGAAGGGCTACACCTTC. Translation: CASSPPAAVKGYTF. The chain uses TRBV28 and TRBJ1-2; D call uncertain. The CDR3 is 14 amino acids. V dropped 5 bases and J dropped 8 bases, with 18 bases sitting between them. Germline V gene lookup returns CDR1 MDHEN and CDR2 SYDVKM.

The V gene is TRBV4-2, the J gene TRBJ2-3, with D unresolved. The V and J ends lost 4 bases and 1 base respectively, with 9 bases between them. The CDR3 contains 14 residues. The germline gives CDR1 LGHNA, CDR2 YNFKEQ. The CDR3 sequence is CASSRDLRTDTQYF. In nucleotides, the CDR3 is TGTGCCAGCAGCCGGGATTTACGCACAGATACGCAGTATTTT.

The chain is built from TRBV11-2 and TRBJ2-5; 9 nucleotides agree with TRBD2. V shed 2 bases, J shed 5 bases, and the junction held 9 bases outside the gene matches. Germline V CDR1 and CDR2: SGHAT, FQNNGV. CDR3 size: 16 residues. This chain's CDR3 is CASSLWLAGTSETQYF. The CDR3 coding sequence is TGTGCCAGCAGCTTATGGCTAGCGGGGACTTCGGAGACCCAGTACTTC.